This T cell receptor beta chain appears in the sequencing data of a study of control samples from healthy donors and cancer patients (dated by TCRdb to the early 2020s). In regard to this clone: It has no known antigen specificity. Per-nucleotide qualities are absent, and no much larger clonotype sits a single base away.

The library relied on the immunoSEQ multiplex PCR assay. TCRdb carries this immuneACCESS record with in-frame sequences only. Its versions omit some clonotypes, under half of them owing to an unresolved V gene in the studies checked, with the rest unexplained. Recorded for this sample are over 150,000 clones; 94% of them occurred a single time. The ten largest clones capture roughly 1.3% of the sample. V is pruned by 4 bases and J by 9 bases, leaving 7 bases of the junction without a gene match. The CDR3 runs 13 amino acids, cysteine and phenylalanine included. Only the CDR3 part of the read is kept: 39 bases, read in frame from the first base. CDR1 and CDR2 were assigned from the germline V gene as MNHEY and SVGAGI.

The sequencing input was blood. The sequence derives from a woman under 30 in good health. The V and J segments used are TRBV6-5 and TRBJ1-1; TRBD1 aligns with 8 central bases. The CDR3 reads as follows: CASSSWTGRKAFF. The nucleotides read TGTGCCAGCAGTTCGTGGACAGGGAGGAAAGCTTTCTTT.